The source of this TCR beta chain is a study of T cells after yellow fever vaccination. General observations from the study: Post-booster repertoires contained most primary-vaccination clones again (96% CD4, approximately 88% CD8). Relatively few clonotypes were ones that appeared in both CD4 and CD8 compartments.

This CDR3 is 12 amino acids long. With 5 bases removed from V and 5 bases from J, the gap between germline ends came to 9 bases. Worth noting for this clonotype: Its antigen remains unknown.

MiXCR was run by TCRdb on the 5' RACE reads, yielding one entry per CDR3 protein. The table includes some 400,000 distinct CDR3 sequences, around 6.5% detected once. The starting material was PBMCs, obtained 5 days after the yellow fever booster vaccination. This receptor was identified in a man aged 25 to 40 who received the YFV17D yellow fever vaccine. V and J are TRBV12-3 or TRBV12-4 and TRBJ1-1; no definite D call. CDR3 DNA sequence: TGTGCCAGCAGTGAGAGCGTTACTGAAGCTTTCTTT. Its protein product is CASSESVTEAFF.